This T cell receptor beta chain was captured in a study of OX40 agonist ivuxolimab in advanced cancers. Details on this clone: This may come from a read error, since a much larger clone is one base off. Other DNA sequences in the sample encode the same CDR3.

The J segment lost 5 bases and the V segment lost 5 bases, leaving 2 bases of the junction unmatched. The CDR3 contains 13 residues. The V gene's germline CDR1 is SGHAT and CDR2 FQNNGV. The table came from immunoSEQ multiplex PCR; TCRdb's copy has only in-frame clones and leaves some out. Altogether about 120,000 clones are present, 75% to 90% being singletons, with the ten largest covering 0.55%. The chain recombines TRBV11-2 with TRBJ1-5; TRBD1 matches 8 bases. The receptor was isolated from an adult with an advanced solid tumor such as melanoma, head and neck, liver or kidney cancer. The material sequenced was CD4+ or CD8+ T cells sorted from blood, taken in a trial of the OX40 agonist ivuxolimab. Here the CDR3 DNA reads TGTGCCAGCAGCCCGGACAGGGATCAGCCCCAGCATTTT. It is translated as CASSPDRDQPQHF.